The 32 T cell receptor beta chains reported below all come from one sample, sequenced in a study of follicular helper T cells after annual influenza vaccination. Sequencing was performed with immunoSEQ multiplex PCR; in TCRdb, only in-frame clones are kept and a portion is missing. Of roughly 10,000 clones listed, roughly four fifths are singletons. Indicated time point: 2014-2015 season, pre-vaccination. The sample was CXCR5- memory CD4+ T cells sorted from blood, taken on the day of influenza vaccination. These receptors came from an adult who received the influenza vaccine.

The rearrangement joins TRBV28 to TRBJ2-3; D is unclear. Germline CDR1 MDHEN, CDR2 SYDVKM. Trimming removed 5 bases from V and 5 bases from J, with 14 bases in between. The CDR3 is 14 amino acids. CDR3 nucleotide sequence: TGTGCCAGCAGTCCGAGACCGACCGTAGATACGCAGTATTTT. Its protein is CASSPRPTVDTQYF.

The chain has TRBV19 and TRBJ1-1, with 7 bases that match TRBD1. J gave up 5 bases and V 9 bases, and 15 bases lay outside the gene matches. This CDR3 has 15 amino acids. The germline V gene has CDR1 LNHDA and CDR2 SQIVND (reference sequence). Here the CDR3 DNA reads TGTGCCAGCAGGCCCCTGGGACAGTTCGAAACTGAAGCTTTCTTT. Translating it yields CASRPLGQFETEAFF.

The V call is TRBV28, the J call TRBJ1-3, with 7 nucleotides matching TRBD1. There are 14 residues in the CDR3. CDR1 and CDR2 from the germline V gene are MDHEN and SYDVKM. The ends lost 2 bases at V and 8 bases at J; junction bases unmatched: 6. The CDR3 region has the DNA TGTGCCAGCAGTTTAATTCGCAGGGGGGACACCATATATTTT. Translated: CASSLIRRGDTIYF.

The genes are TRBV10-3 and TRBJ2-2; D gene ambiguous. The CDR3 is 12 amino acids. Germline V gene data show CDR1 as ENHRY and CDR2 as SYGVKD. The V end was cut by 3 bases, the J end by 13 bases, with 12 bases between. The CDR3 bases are TGTGCCATCAGTGATCGTGGAACGTGGCTGTTTTTT. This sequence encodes CAISDRGTWLFF.

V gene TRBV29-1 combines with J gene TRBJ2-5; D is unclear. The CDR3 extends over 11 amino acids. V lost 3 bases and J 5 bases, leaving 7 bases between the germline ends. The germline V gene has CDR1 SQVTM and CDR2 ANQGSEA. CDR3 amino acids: CSVEVGETQYF. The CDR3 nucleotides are TGCAGCGTTGAGGTCGGGGAGACCCAGTACTTC.

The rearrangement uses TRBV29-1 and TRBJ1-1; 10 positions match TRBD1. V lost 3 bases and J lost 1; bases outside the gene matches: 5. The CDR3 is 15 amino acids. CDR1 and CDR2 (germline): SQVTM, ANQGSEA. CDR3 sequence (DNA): TGCAGCGTTGACCAGACAGGGGGCGCGAACACTGAAGCTTTCTTT. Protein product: CSVDQTGGANTEAFF.

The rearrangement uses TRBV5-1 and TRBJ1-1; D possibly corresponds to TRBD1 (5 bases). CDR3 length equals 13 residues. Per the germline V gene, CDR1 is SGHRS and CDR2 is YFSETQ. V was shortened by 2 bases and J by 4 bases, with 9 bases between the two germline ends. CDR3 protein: CASSLQELTEAFF. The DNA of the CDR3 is TGCGCCAGCAGCTTACAGGAACTCACTGAAGCTTTCTTT.

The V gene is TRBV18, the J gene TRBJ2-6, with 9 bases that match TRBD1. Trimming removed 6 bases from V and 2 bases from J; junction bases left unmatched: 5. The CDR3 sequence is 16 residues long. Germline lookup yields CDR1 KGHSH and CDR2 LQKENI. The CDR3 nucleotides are TGTGCCAGCTCTCAACAGGGGGCAGCTGGGGCCAACGTCCTGACTTTC. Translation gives CASSQQGAAGANVLTF. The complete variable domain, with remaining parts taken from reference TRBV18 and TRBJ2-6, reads NAGVMQNPRHLVRRRGQEARLRCSPMKGHSHVYWYRQLPEEGLKFMVYLQKENIIDESGMPKERFSAEFPKEGPSILRIQQVVRGDSAAYFCASSQQGAAGANVLTFGAGSRLTVL.

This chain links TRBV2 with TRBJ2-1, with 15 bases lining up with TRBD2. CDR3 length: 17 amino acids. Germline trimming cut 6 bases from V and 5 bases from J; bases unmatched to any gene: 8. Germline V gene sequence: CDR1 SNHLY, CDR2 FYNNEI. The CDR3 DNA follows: TGTGCCAGCAGGACCGGGACTAGCGGGGGGATAAACAATGAGCAGTTCTTC. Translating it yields CASRTGTSGGINNEQFF.

CDR3 protein: CASSLADGATNEKLFF. CDR3 nucleotides: TGTGCCAGCAGCTTAGCGGACGGTGCAACTAATGAAAAACTGTTTTTT. This rearrangement joins TRBV7-2 to TRBJ1-4; D is uncertain. Trimming took off 0 bases at V and 0 bases at J, with 8 bases between the two ends. Germline lookup yields CDR1 SGHTA and CDR2 FQGNSA. The CDR3 totals 16 residues.

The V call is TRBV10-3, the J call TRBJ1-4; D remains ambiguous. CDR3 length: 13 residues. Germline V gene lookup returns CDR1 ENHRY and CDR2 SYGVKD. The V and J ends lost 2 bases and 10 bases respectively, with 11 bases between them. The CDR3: CAISESQKGKLFF. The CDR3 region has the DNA TGTGCCATCAGTGAGAGCCAAAAGGGAAAACTGTTTTTT.

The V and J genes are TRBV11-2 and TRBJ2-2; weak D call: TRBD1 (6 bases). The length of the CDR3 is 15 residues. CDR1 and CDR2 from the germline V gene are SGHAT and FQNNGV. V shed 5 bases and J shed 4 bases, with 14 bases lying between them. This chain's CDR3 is CASSPDRTGTGELFF. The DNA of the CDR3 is TGTGCCAGCAGCCCCGACAGGACTGGCACCGGGGAGCTGTTTTTT.

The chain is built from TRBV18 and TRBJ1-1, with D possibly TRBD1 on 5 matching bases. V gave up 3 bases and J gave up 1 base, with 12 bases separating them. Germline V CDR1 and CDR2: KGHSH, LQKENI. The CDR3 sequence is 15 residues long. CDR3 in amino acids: CASSPPKGANTEAFF. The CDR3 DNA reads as TGTGCCAGCTCACCGCCGAAAGGGGCGAACACTGAAGCTTTCTTT.

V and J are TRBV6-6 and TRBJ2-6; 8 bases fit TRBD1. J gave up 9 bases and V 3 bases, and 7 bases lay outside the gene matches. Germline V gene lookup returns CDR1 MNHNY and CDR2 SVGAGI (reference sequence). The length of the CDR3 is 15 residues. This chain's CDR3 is CASSYIGQGSNVLTF. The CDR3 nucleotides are TGTGCCAGCAGTTATATCGGACAGGGCAGCAACGTCCTGACTTTC.

CDR3 loop: CASRKTGSSYNEQFF. The CDR3 DNA is TGTGCCAGCAGAAAAACAGGGAGCTCCTACAATGAGCAGTTCTTC. The chain has TRBV9 and TRBJ2-1, with D possibly matching TRBD1 (6 bases). CDR3 length: 15 residues. In germline, CDR1 is SGDLS, CDR2 YYNGEE. V lost 5 bases, J lost 0 bases, and 12 bases lay in between.

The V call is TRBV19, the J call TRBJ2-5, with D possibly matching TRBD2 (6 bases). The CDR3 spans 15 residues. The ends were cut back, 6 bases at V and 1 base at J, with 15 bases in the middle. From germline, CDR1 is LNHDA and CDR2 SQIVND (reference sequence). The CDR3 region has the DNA TGTGCCAGTAGCACTTTATTAGCGGCCCAAGAGACCCAGTACTTC. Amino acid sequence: CASSTLLAAQETQYF.

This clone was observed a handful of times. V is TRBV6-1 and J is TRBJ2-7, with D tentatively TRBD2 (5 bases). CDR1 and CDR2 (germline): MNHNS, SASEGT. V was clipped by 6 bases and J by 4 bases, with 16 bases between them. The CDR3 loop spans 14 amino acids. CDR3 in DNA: TGTGCCAGCAGCCGGGATCTAACGACATACGAGCAGTACTTC. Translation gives CASSRDLTTYEQYF.

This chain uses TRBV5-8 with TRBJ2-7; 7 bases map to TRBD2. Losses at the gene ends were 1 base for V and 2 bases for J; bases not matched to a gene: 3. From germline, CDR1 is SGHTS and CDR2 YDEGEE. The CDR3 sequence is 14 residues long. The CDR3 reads CASSLPGGTYEQYF. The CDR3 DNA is TGTGCCAGCAGCTTGCCGGGGGGTACCTACGAGCAGTACTTC.

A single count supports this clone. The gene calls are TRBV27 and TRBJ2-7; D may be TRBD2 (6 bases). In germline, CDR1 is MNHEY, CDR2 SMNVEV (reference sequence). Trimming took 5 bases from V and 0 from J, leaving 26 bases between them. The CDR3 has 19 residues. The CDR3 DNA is TGTGCCAGCAGTCCATCGTCGGGGCGGGGACGGTCAGGCTCCTACGAGCAGTACTTC. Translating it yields CASSPSSGRGRSGSYEQYF.

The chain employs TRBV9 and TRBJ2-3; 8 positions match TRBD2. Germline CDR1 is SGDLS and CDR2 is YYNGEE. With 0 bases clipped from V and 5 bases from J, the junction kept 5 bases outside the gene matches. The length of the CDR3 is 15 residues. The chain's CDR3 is CASSVVSGGRDTQYF. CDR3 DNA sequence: TGTGCCAGCAGCGTAGTGTCGGGGGGGAGAGATACGCAGTATTTT.

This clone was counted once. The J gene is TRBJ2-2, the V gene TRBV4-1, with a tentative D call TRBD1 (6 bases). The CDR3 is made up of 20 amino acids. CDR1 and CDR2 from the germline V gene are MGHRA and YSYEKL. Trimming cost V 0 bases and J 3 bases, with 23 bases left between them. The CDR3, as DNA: TGCGCCAGCAGCCAAGATGGTTGGGGGCAGGGGAAAGGTGACACCGGGGAGCTGTTTTTT. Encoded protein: CASSQDGWGQGKGDTGELFF.

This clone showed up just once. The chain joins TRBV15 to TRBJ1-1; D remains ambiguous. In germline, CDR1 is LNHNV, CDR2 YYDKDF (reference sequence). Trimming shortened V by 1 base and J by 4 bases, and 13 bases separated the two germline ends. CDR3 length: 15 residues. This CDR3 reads CATSRGDIFGTEAFF. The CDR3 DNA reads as TGTGCCACCAGCAGAGGGGATATTTTCGGCACTGAAGCTTTCTTT. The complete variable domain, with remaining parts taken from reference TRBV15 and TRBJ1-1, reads DAMVIQNPRYQVTQFGKPVTLSCSQTLNHNVMYWYQQKSSQAPKLLFHYYDKDFNNEADTPDNFQSRRPNTSFCFLDIRSPGLGDTAMYLCATSRGDIFGTEAFFGQGTRLTVV.

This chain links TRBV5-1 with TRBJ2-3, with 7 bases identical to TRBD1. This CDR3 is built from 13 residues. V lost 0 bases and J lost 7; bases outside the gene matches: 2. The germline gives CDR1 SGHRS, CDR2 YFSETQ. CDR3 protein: CASSLGDSYTQYF. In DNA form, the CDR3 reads TGCGCCAGCAGCTTGGGGGACAGCTATACGCAGTATTTT.

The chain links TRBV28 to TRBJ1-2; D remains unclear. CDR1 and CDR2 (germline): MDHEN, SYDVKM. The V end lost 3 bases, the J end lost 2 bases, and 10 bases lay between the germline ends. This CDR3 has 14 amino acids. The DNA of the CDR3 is TGTGCCAGCAGTTTCAAGGATACAAACTATGGCTACACCTTC. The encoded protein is CASSFKDTNYGYTF.

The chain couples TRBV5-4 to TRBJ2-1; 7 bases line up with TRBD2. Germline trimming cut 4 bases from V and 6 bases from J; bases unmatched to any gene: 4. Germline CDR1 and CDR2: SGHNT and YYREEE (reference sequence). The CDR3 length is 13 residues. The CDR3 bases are TGTGCCAGCAGCACGGGCGGGGGCAATGAGCAGTTCTTC. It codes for CASSTGGGNEQFF.

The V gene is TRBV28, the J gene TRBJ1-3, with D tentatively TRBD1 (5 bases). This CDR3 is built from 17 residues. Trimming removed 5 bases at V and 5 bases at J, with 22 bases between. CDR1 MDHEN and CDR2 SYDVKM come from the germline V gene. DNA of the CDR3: TGTGCCAGCAGTGCCTCGACAGTCACCCGGGCAAGAAACACCATATATTTT. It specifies CASSASTVTRARNTIYF.

The CDR3 here is CASQTGSSYEQYF. The DNA of the CDR3 is TGTGCCAGCCAGACAGGAAGCTCCTACGAGCAGTACTTC. This chain links TRBV7-2 with TRBJ2-7, with TRBD1 as a possible D gene (6 bases). The germline V gene encodes CDR1 SGHTA and CDR2 FQGNSA. The CDR3 runs to 13 residues. Trimming removed 8 bases from V and 0 bases from J, with 11 bases in between.

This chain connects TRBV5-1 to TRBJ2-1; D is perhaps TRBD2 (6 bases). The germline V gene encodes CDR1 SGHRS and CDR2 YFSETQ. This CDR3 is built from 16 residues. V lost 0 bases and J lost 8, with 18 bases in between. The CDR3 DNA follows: TGCGCCAGCAGCTTGGGCTCGTTACCGGGCGGGGATGAGCAGTTCTTC. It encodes CASSLGSLPGGDEQFF.

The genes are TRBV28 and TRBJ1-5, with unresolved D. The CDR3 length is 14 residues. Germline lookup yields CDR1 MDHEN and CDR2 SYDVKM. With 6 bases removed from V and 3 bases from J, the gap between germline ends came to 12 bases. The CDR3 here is CASSLREYNQPQHF. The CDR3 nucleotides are TGTGCCAGCAGCCTTAGGGAGTACAATCAGCCCCAGCATTTT.

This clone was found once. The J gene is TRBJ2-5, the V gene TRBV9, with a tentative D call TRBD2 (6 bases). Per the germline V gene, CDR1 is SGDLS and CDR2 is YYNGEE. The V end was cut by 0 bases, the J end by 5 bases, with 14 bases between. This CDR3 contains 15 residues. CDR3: CASSVATGEPETQYF. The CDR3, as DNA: TGTGCCAGCAGCGTAGCTACGGGGGAACCGGAGACCCAGTACTTC.

The CDR3 nucleotides are TGTGCCATCAGTCTTGACAGGGACCGGTCGGGCTACACCTTC. Encoded protein: CAISLDRDRSGYTF. The chain links TRBV10-3 to TRBJ1-2, with 7 bases identical to TRBD1. The CDR3 length is 14 residues. The germline gives CDR1 ENHRY, CDR2 SYGVKD. V lost 5 bases to trimming and J lost 8 bases; unmatched junction nucleotides: 11.

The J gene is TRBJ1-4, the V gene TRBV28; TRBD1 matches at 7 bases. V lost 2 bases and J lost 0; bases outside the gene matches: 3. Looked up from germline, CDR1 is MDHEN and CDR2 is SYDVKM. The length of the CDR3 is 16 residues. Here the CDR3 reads CASSLLQGTTNEKLFF. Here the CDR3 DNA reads TGTGCCAGCAGTTTACTACAGGGGACAACTAATGAAAAACTGTTTTTT. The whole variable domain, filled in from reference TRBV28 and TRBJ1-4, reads DVKVTQSSRYLVKRTGEKVFLECVQDMDHENMFWYRQDPGLGLRLIYFSYDVKMKEKGDIPEGYSVSREKKERFSLILESASTNQTSMYLCASSLLQGTTNEKLFFGSGTQLSVL.